This entry lists 27 T cell receptor beta chains sequenced from one sample in a study of a mutant IDH1 vaccine in newly diagnosed glioma. Time point: week 5, during vaccination. Each dose delivered 300 ug of mutant IDH1 20-mer peptide subcutaneously with imiquimod. Assay: immunoSEQ multiplex PCR; the TCRdb copy retains only in-frame clones and omits some. The data show approximately 38,000 clones, approximately 85% seen once. These receptors' antigens are unknown. This material consisted of PBMCs, taken from a glioma patient whose treatment included an IDH1 peptide vaccine. The receptors come from a man between 35 and 55 years old with glioma.

The V and J genes are TRBV6-1 and TRBJ1-5; no clear D gene. CDR1 and CDR2 from the germline V gene are MNHNS and SASEGT. CDR3 length equals 15 residues. V was cut by 5 bases and J by 4 bases, with 15 bases left in between. The CDR3 protein is CASSHIVGSNQPQHF. DNA for the CDR3: TGTGCCAGCAGTCACATCGTCGGCAGTAATCAGCCCCAGCATTTT.

This clone was recorded once. V is TRBV4-2 and J is TRBJ2-7; D ambiguous. Between the trimmed V and J ends, which lost 0 bases and 3 bases, there was a span of 15 bases. Germline values: CDR1 LGHNA, CDR2 YNFKEQ. The CDR3 covers 16 residues. The CDR3 region is CASSQDGKATYYEQYF. Here the CDR3 DNA reads TGTGCCAGCAGCCAAGATGGTAAGGCCACCTACTACGAGCAGTACTTC.

The CDR3 loop is CASSNTGTPEEQFF. DNA for the CDR3: TGTGCCAGCAGCAACACCGGGACCCCTGAGGAGCAGTTCTTC. This chain connects TRBV7-9 to TRBJ2-1; D might be TRBD1 or TRBD2, each matching 5 bases. The germline CDR1 and CDR2 sequences are SEHNR and FQNEAQ (reference sequence). With 5 bases removed from V and 10 bases from J, the gap between germline ends came to 18 bases. This CDR3 has 14 amino acids.

This chain joins TRBV7-9 and TRBJ2-7, with TRBD1 matching 9 bases. V dropped 3 bases and J dropped 3; count of bases not matched to a gene: 3. The CDR3 runs 14 residues. CDR1 and CDR2 (germline): SEHNR, FQNEAQ (reference sequence). In DNA, the CDR3 is TGTGCCAGCAGCTTCGGGGGACAGGGCTACGAGCAGTACTTC. Its protein is CASSFGGQGYEQYF.

This clone came up once. J is TRBJ2-7 and V is TRBV5-1; D is unclear. Between the trimmed V and J ends, which lost 0 bases and 0 bases, there was a span of 7 bases. The CDR3 totals 14 residues. Germline V gives CDR1 SGHRS, CDR2 YFSETQ. This CDR3 reads CASSLDPSSYEQYF. For the CDR3, the DNA is TGCGCCAGCAGCTTGGATCCGAGCTCCTACGAGCAGTACTTC.

The genes are TRBV25-1 and TRBJ2-3; 8 positions agree with TRBD1. This CDR3 has 16 residues. Trimming took 1 base from V and 6 from J; bases not matched to a gene: 9. In germline, CDR1 is MGHDK, CDR2 SYGVNS. This CDR3 is CASSELTGGNVDTQYF. The CDR3 region has the DNA TGTGCCAGCAGTGAATTAACAGGGGGGAACGTGGATACGCAGTATTTT.

In its sample, this clone was seen a few times. The chain employs TRBV5-1 and TRBJ2-7; 12 positions match TRBD2. From germline, CDR1 is SGHRS and CDR2 YFSETQ. V gave up 5 bases and J gave up 2 bases; unmatched junction bases: 2. The CDR3 length is 14 residues. The DNA of the CDR3 is TGCGCCAGCAGTCGGACTAGCGGGGCCTACGAGCAGTACTTC. It translates to CASSRTSGAYEQYF.

The V and J genes are TRBV5-1 and TRBJ2-4, with unresolved D. V was shortened by 6 bases and J by 8 bases, with 12 bases between the two germline ends. The CDR3 is 12 residues long. The V gene's germline CDR1 is SGHRS and CDR2 YFSETQ. The CDR3 loop is CASTSVSDIQYF. The CDR3 coding sequence is TGCGCCAGCACTTCGGTCTCGGACATTCAGTACTTC.

V gene TRBV5-1 combines with J gene TRBJ1-4; no reliable D call. Germline CDR1 SGHRS, CDR2 YFSETQ. This CDR3 has 15 residues. Trimming took 0 bases from V and 4 from J, leaving 10 bases between them. The CDR3 DNA reads as TGCGCCAGCAGCTTGGGGGCGCCCGATAATGAAAAACTGTTTTTT. Its protein is CASSLGAPDNEKLFF.

V is TRBV4-3 and J is TRBJ2-2; 9 bases fit TRBD2. From germline, CDR1 is LGHNA and CDR2 YSLEER. V was pared by 0 bases and J by 5 bases, with 10 bases of the junction left unmatched. This CDR3 has 18 amino acids. The CDR3 loop is CASSQEVIAGVDTGELFF. The DNA of the CDR3 is TGCGCCAGCAGCCAAGAGGTGATAGCGGGAGTGGATACCGGGGAGCTGTTTTTT.

V and J are TRBV5-4 and TRBJ2-3; D is uncertain. The CDR3 contains 12 residues. CDR1 SGHNT and CDR2 YYREEE come from the germline V gene (reference sequence). V was trimmed by 2 bases and J by 3 bases, leaving 4 bases between them. CDR3 sequence: CASSFATDTQYF. The DNA for the CDR3 is TGTGCCAGCAGCTTCGCGACAGATACGCAGTATTTT.

The chain is built from TRBV27 and TRBJ1-5; the D gene is possibly TRBD1 (5 bases). CDR1 MNHEY and CDR2 SMNVEV come from the germline V gene (reference sequence). With 5 bases removed from V and 0 bases from J, the gap between germline ends came to 5 bases. The CDR3 contains 13 residues. Here the CDR3 DNA reads TGTGCCAGCAGTGGGGCTAGCAATCAGCCCCAGCATTTT. Residues: CASSGASNQPQHF.

The gene calls are TRBV10-3 and TRBJ2-7; the match to TRBD2 covers 9 bases. CDR3 length equals 17 residues. The V gene end was trimmed by 8 bases and the J gene end by 5 bases; junction bases not matched to a gene: 19. Germline V lookup: CDR1 ENHRY, CDR2 SYGVKD. CDR3: CAISDRAKLAGADEQYF. The DNA for the CDR3 is TGTGCCATCTCTGACAGGGCTAAATTAGCGGGAGCTGACGAGCAGTACTTC.

The gene calls are TRBV7-2 and TRBJ2-3, with D unclear. The CDR3 length is 13 residues. CDR1 is SGHTA, CDR2 FQGNSA, per germline. Trimming removed 8 bases from V and 0 bases from J, with 9 bases in between. CDR3 in amino acids: CASEESSTDTQYF. DNA for the CDR3: TGTGCCAGCGAGGAGAGCAGCACAGATACGCAGTATTTT.

The rearrangement links TRBV6-6 to TRBJ2-3; tentative D call: TRBD1 (5 bases). The V end lost 7 bases, the J end lost 1 base, and 9 bases lay between the germline ends. CDR1 is MNHNY, CDR2 SVGAGI, per germline (reference sequence). The CDR3 is 13 amino acids. The chain's CDR3 is CASMMTGTDTQYF. In DNA form, the CDR3 reads TGTGCCAGCATGATGACAGGCACAGATACGCAGTATTTT.

The V call is TRBV4-3, the J call TRBJ2-7; 9 nucleotides match TRBD2. The V segment lost 1 base and the J segment 2 bases; nucleotides outside the gene matches: 3. CDR1 LGHNA and CDR2 YSLEER come from the germline V gene. The CDR3 is 15 amino acids. CDR3 sequence (DNA): TGCGCCAGCAGCCAAGGCCGCGGGAGGGCCTACGAGCAGTACTTC. Translating it yields CASSQGRGRAYEQYF.

This rearrangement joins TRBV27 to TRBJ1-1; D unclear. CDR3 length: 15 residues. V was cut by 4 bases and J by 5 bases, with 17 bases left in between. Germline values: CDR1 MNHEY, CDR2 SMNVEV (reference sequence). The CDR3 DNA is TGTGCCAGCAGTTATGGAGGGTTCCTGAGAACTGAAGCTTTCTTT. This encodes CASSYGGFLRTEAFF.

The chain is built from TRBV5-6 and TRBJ2-7, with 8 bases lining up with TRBD2. The CDR3 extends over 17 amino acids. Germline CDR1 SGHDT, CDR2 YYEEEE. The trim removed 0 bases at V and 6 bases at J, leaving 14 bases unmatched. This CDR3 reads CASSLGTTGTRISEQYF. The DNA for the CDR3 is TGTGCCAGCAGCTTGGGGACGACCGGGACTAGAATATCCGAGCAGTACTTC.

This chain links TRBV6-5 with TRBJ2-2; 9 bases align to TRBD1. CDR1 and CDR2 (germline): MNHEY, SVGAGI. V lost 6 bases to trimming and J lost 2 bases; unmatched junction nucleotides: 4. The CDR3 covers 15 residues. The chain's CDR3 is CASRKGQGNTGELFF. The CDR3 region has the DNA TGTGCCAGCAGGAAGGGACAGGGAAACACCGGGGAGCTGTTTTTT.

The rearrangement uses TRBV29-1 and TRBJ2-7, with TRBD1 identical over 10 bases. Germline loops: CDR1 SQVTM, CDR2 ANQGSEA. V shed 6 bases, J shed 2 bases, and the junction held 4 bases outside the gene matches. CDR3 length equals 13 residues. CDR3 loop: CSVMTGGPYEQYF. CDR3 nucleotide sequence: TGCAGCGTGATGACAGGGGGCCCCTACGAGCAGTACTTC.

This chain links TRBV19 with TRBJ2-4; 10 bases are a match to TRBD1. V trimming: 3 bases; J trimming: 5 bases; junction bases outside the gene matches: 7. This CDR3 is built from 16 residues. CDR1 and CDR2 from the germline V gene are LNHDA and SQIVND (reference sequence). The CDR3 spells CASSMHGTGDQNIQYF. DNA for the CDR3: TGTGCCAGTAGTATGCACGGGACAGGGGACCAAAACATTCAGTACTTC.

The chain recombines TRBV19 with TRBJ2-3; 7 positions agree with TRBD2. V shed 4 bases and J 0 bases; nucleotides not matched to a gene: 13. Germline CDR1 reads LNHDA; CDR2 reads SQIVND (reference sequence). CDR3 size: 18 residues. This CDR3 reads CASSKVGLAEGSTDTQYF. CDR3 nucleotide sequence: TGTGCCAGTAGTAAGGTTGGGCTAGCGGAAGGCAGCACAGATACGCAGTATTTT. The full variable domain, completed using reference TRBV19 and TRBJ2-3, is DGGITQSPKYLFRKEGQNVTLSCEQNLNHDAMYWYRQDPGQGLRLIYYSQIVNDFQKGDIAEGYSVSREKKESFPLTVTSAQKNPTAFYLCASSKVGLAEGSTDTQYFGPGTRLTVL.

The chain employs TRBV7-9 and TRBJ2-2; TRBD2 might be the D (5 bases). CDR3 size: 14 residues. Trimming stripped 6 bases from V and 2 bases from J, with 10 bases between. From germline, CDR1 is SEHNR and CDR2 FQNEAQ (reference sequence). CDR3 protein: CASRRTGNTGELFF. The CDR3, as DNA: TGTGCCAGCAGACGGACGGGAAACACCGGGGAGCTGTTTTTT.

J is TRBJ2-7 and V is TRBV5-6, with D unclear. Germline V gives CDR1 SGHDT, CDR2 YYEEEE. Trimming removed 0 bases from V and 2 bases from J, with 12 bases in between. This CDR3 contains 15 residues. CDR3 DNA: TGTGCCAGCAGCTTGGTGGAGCTTTCGACCTACGAGCAGTACTTC. This codes for CASSLVELSTYEQYF. The full variable domain, completed using reference TRBV5-6 and TRBJ2-7, is DAGVTQSPTHLIKTRGQQVTLRCSPKSGHDTVSWYQQALGQGPQFIFQYYEEEERQRGNFPDRFSGHQFPNYSSELNVNALLLGDSALYLCASSLVELSTYEQYFGPGTRLTVT.

This clone has only one observation. The V call is TRBV6-1, the J call TRBJ2-1; D is possibly TRBD1 (5 bases). CDR3 length: 13 residues. In germline, CDR1 is MNHNS, CDR2 SASEGT. V lost 7 bases to trimming and J lost 2 bases, with 9 bases between them. For the CDR3, the DNA is TGTGCCAGCAATCGACAGACCTACAATGAGCAGTTCTTC. Translation: CASNRQTYNEQFF.

This clone was counted a few times. The chain employs TRBV5-1 and TRBJ2-3, with 9 bases matching TRBD1. CDR3 length: 15 amino acids. The germline CDR1 and CDR2 sequences are SGHRS and YFSETQ. V trimming: 0 bases; J trimming: 3 bases; junction bases outside the gene matches: 2. The CDR3, as DNA: TGCGCCAGCAGCTTGGTACAGGGGGCAACAGATACGCAGTATTTT. It is translated as CASSLVQGATDTQYF.

The chain is built from TRBV19 and TRBJ1-1; 8 nucleotides align to TRBD1. CDR3 length: 12 residues. Germline loops: CDR1 LNHDA, CDR2 SQIVND (reference sequence). V lost 10 bases and J lost 5; bases outside the gene matches: 6. The CDR3 reads CATRTGQTEAFF. CDR3 DNA: TGTGCCACAAGGACAGGGCAAACTGAAGCTTTCTTT.